One and the same sample provided the 7 T cell receptor beta chains below, sequenced in a study of T cells after yellow fever vaccination. TCRdb independently ran MiXCR on the 5' RACE reads; one entry per CDR3 protein. The repertoire holds 510,000 or so distinct CDR3 sequences, with 15% to 20% as singletons. This specimen consisted of PBMCs, obtained 15 days after the yellow fever booster vaccination. The receptor source for this set is a man between 25 and 39 years old who received the YFV17D yellow fever vaccine.

This clonotype was detected a few times. The J gene is TRBJ2-7, the V gene TRBV20-1, with 13 bases matching TRBD2. J gave up 6 bases and V 2 bases, and 7 bases lay outside the gene matches. This CDR3 contains 15 residues. Germline assignment: CDR1 DFQATT and CDR2 SNEGSKA (reference sequence). CDR3 residues: CSARPGTSGMGEQYF. The CDR3 DNA is TGCAGTGCTAGACCGGGGACTAGCGGGATGGGCGAGCAGTACTTC.

V gene TRBV4-2 combines with J gene TRBJ2-3; D gene uncertain. Between the trimmed V and J ends, which lost 1 base and 1 base, there was a span of 12 bases. The CDR3 is 16 amino acids. The V gene's germline CDR1 is LGHNA and CDR2 YNFKEQ. The chain's CDR3 is CASSQVSGRRTDTQYF. The CDR3 coding sequence is TGTGCCAGCAGCCAAGTATCTGGCAGACGCACAGATACGCAGTATTTT.

The rearrangement uses TRBV2 and TRBJ2-3, with D uncertain. CDR1 SNHLY and CDR2 FYNNEI come from the germline V gene. The CDR3 covers 14 residues. Trimming shortened V by 6 bases and J by 0 bases, and 10 bases separated the two germline ends. CDR3 nucleotide sequence: TGTGCCAGCAGCCATCTTACTAGCACAGATACGCAGTATTTT. Encoded protein: CASSHLTSTDTQYF.

This clonotype was recorded a few times. The J gene is TRBJ2-1, the V gene TRBV5-1; 7 bases agree with TRBD2. After removal of 3 bases from V and 3 bases from J, the junction contained 3 bases not matched to a gene. Germline values: CDR1 SGHRS, CDR2 YFSETQ. The CDR3 loop spans 14 amino acids. The CDR3 reads CASSSGLHYNEQFF. CDR3 bases: TGCGCCAGCAGCTCGGGACTACACTACAATGAGCAGTTCTTC.

This clonotype was detected a few times. The CDR3 DNA follows: TGTGCCAGCTCACCGAATGACAGGGTTCGGGGGGAGACCCAGTACTTC. Protein product: CASSPNDRVRGETQYF. V gene TRBV18 combines with J gene TRBJ2-5, with D perhaps matching TRBD1 (7 bases). The CDR3 length is 16 residues. The germline V and J ends were trimmed by 3 bases and 5 bases, with 19 bases remaining between them. Per the germline V gene, CDR1 is KGHSH and CDR2 is LQKENI.

This clonotype occurred a few times. The V gene is TRBV6-6, the J gene TRBJ2-5; D uncertain. This CDR3 has 12 amino acids. From germline, CDR1 is MNHNY and CDR2 SVGAGI (reference sequence). With 0 bases removed from V and 5 bases from J, the gap between germline ends came to 4 bases. CDR3 loop: CASSYSWETQYF. In DNA form, the CDR3 reads TGTGCCAGCAGTTACTCCTGGGAGACCCAGTACTTC.

V usage is TRBV6-2 or TRBV6-3 and J usage is TRBJ2-1; TRBD2 agrees at 9 bases. V shed 6 bases, J shed 4 bases, and the junction held 7 bases outside the gene matches. This CDR3 comprises 15 residues. The germline CDR1 and CDR2 sequences are MNHEY and SVGEGT. The CDR3 nucleotides read TGTGCCAGCAGGAGTAGCGGGAGAGGTTACAATGAGCAGTTCTTC. It translates to CASRSSGRGYNEQFF.